This passage covers 30 T cell receptor beta chains from one sample sequenced in a study of early stage breast cancer tumors. TCRdb's copy holds only in-frame clones and misses some; the assay was immunoSEQ multiplex PCR. Here the sample spans over 8,500 clones, roughly 69% being singletons. The sample comprised breast tumor tissue. The source is a person aged 40-50 years with breast cancer.

This clone was counted only a few times. The chain recombines TRBV5-1 with TRBJ2-7; D call uncertain. There are 15 residues in the CDR3. Germline-derived CDR1 and CDR2 are SGHRS and YFSETQ. Trimming took off 4 bases at V and 1 base at J, with 15 bases between the two ends. The CDR3 DNA reads TGCGCCAGCAGCAGGACCACGGACCCATCCTACGAGCAGTACTTC. The encoded protein is CASSRTTDPSYEQYF.

The chain has TRBV5-1 and TRBJ2-2; D is ambiguous. The CDR3 contains 14 residues. The germline V gene has CDR1 SGHRS and CDR2 YFSETQ. Trimming left V 3 bases short and J 2 bases short, with 8 bases between. The CDR3 bases are TGCGCCAGCAGCTATGACACTAACACCGGGGAGCTGTTTTTT. Translated, it gives CASSYDTNTGELFF.

The sample holds a few counts of this clone. This chain joins TRBV7-6 and TRBJ1-2, with 10 bases matching TRBD1. The CDR3 length is 13 residues. Germline CDR1 and CDR2: SGHVS and FNYEAQ. V shed 5 bases, J shed 6 bases, and the junction held 3 bases outside the gene matches. The CDR3 loop reads CASSPDRGHGYTF. CDR3 nucleotide sequence: TGTGCCAGCAGCCCAGACAGGGGGCATGGCTACACCTTC.

The chain recombines TRBV19 with TRBJ2-7; tentative D call: TRBD1 (5 bases). With 7 bases removed from V and 2 bases from J, the gap between germline ends came to 15 bases. Per the germline V gene, CDR1 is LNHDA and CDR2 is SQIVND (reference sequence). The CDR3 sequence is 14 residues long. The DNA of the CDR3 is TGTGCCAGTAAAGTGTCAACAGGTACCTACGAGCAGTACTTC. It yields the protein CASKVSTGTYEQYF.

The chain employs TRBV19 and TRBJ1-4; D ambiguous. The CDR3 sequence is 14 residues long. Germline V gene sequence: CDR1 LNHDA, CDR2 SQIVND (reference sequence). Trimming shortened V by 10 bases and J by 0 bases, and 12 bases separated the two germline ends. The CDR3 coding sequence is TGTGCCACCGCCGGCCGTGCAACTAATGAAAAACTGTTTTTT. Encoded protein: CATAGRATNEKLFF.

This clone turned up a few times. The chain uses TRBV19 and TRBJ1-2; TRBD1 matches 8 bases. The J segment lost 8 bases and the V segment lost 11 bases, leaving 10 bases of the junction unmatched. Germline lookup yields CDR1 LNHDA and CDR2 SQIVND (reference sequence). This CDR3 is 12 amino acids long. The CDR3: CAGTDRAGGYTF. Written as DNA, the CDR3 is TGTGCCGGGACGGACAGGGCTGGGGGCTACACCTTC.

The V and J genes are TRBV28 and TRBJ1-5; 7 bases map to TRBD1. J gave up 7 bases and V 0 bases, and 3 bases lay outside the gene matches. The germline gives CDR1 MDHEN, CDR2 SYDVKM. This CDR3 has 14 residues. CDR3 region: CASSLWQGGQPQHF. The CDR3 DNA follows: TGTGCCAGCAGTTTATGGCAGGGGGGGCAGCCCCAGCATTTT.

This chain uses TRBV6-4 with TRBJ2-1; TRBD2 matches 13 bases. This CDR3 comprises 15 residues. Germline-derived CDR1 and CDR2 are MRHNA and SNTAGT. The ends lost 4 bases at V and 5 bases at J; junction bases unmatched: 2. CDR3 sequence: CASSGGLAGNNEQFF. The CDR3 DNA is TGTGCCAGCAGTGGGGGACTAGCGGGAAACAATGAGCAGTTCTTC.

This chain links TRBV9 with TRBJ2-1; the match to TRBD2 covers 7 bases. CDR3 size: 12 residues. The germline CDR1 and CDR2 sequences are SGDLS and YYNGEE. J lost 10 bases, V lost 4 bases, and 5 bases had no gene match. As DNA, the CDR3 is TGTGCCAGCAGCCGGAGAGCGGGGGAGCAGTTCTTC. Protein sequence: CASSRRAGEQFF.

This chain uses TRBV7-2 with TRBJ2-1, with TRBD2 matching 9 bases. The junction had 11 bases not matched to a gene; V was cut back by 3 bases and J by 5 bases. This CDR3 is 17 amino acids long. Germline loops: CDR1 SGHTA, CDR2 FQGNSA. CDR3 loop: CASSFVGWVAGDNEQFF. CDR3 bases: TGTGCCAGCAGCTTTGTGGGCTGGGTAGCGGGAGACAATGAGCAGTTCTTC. Filled out from reference TRBV7-2 and TRBJ2-1, the complete variable domain reads GAGVSQSPSNKVTEKGKDVELRCDPISGHTALYWYRQSLGQGLEFLIYFQGNSAPDKSGLPSDRFSAERTGGSVSTLTIQRTQQEDSAVYLCASSFVGWVAGDNEQFFGPGTRLTVL.

The rearrangement uses TRBV5-1 and TRBJ2-5; TRBD2 agrees at 8 bases. Germline CDR1 and CDR2: SGHRS and YFSETQ. Trimming cost V 0 bases and J 5 bases; bases outside gene matches: 9. CDR3 size: 16 residues. The CDR3 DNA follows: TGCGCCAGCAGCTTGGGCCCCGGGAGGGAAGAGGAGACCCAGTACTTC. It specifies CASSLGPGREEETQYF.

This clone appeared a single time. V gene TRBV7-9 combines with J gene TRBJ2-7; 7 nucleotides agree with TRBD2. The CDR3 is 17 residues long. V trimming: 4 bases; J trimming: 0 bases; junction bases outside the gene matches: 12. Germline V lookup: CDR1 SEHNR, CDR2 FQNEAQ (reference sequence). The CDR3 coding sequence is TGTGCCAGCAGCTCAATAGGCTTAGCGGGCAGCTCCTACGAGCAGTACTTC. Protein sequence: CASSSIGLAGSSYEQYF. Combining the CDR3 with reference TRBV7-9 and TRBJ2-7 gives the whole variable domain DTGVSQNPRHKITKRGQNVTFRCDPISEHNRLYWYRQTLGQGPEFLTYFQNEAQLEKSRLLSDRFSAERPKGSFSTLEIQRTEQGDSAMYLCASSSIGLAGSSYEQYFGPGTRLTVT.

This clone is classed as medium-sized. The V and J genes are TRBV6-5 and TRBJ2-1; 10 bases match TRBD2. Looked up from germline, CDR1 is MNHEY and CDR2 is SVGAGI. V lost 4 bases and J lost 2; bases outside the gene matches: 2. The CDR3 is made up of 15 amino acids. This chain's CDR3 is CASSFSGRPYNEQFF. The CDR3 DNA reads TGTGCCAGCAGTTTTAGCGGGAGGCCCTACAATGAGCAGTTCTTC.

V and J are TRBV19 and TRBJ1-2; 7 nucleotides align to TRBD1. Germline-derived CDR1 and CDR2 are LNHDA and SQIVND (reference sequence). Unmatched junction bases numbered 26, after V lost 5 bases and J lost 2 bases. The CDR3 contains 21 residues. CDR3 protein: CASSPMITRIKPDRENYGYTF. In DNA form, the CDR3 reads TGTGCCAGTAGTCCCATGATCACCCGCATCAAGCCCGACAGGGAGAACTATGGCTACACCTTC.

The J gene is TRBJ2-1, the V gene TRBV7-9; 11 positions agree with TRBD2. V lost 5 bases to trimming and J lost 5 bases; unmatched junction nucleotides: 8. Germline CDR1 SEHNR, CDR2 FQNEAQ (reference sequence). This CDR3 spans 16 amino acids. DNA of the CDR3: TGTGCCAGCAGCCCCCCGGGACTAGCGGCCAACAATGAGCAGTTCTTC. It specifies CASSPPGLAANNEQFF.

This clone was recorded a few times. This sequence joins TRBV6-5 and TRBJ2-3; 7 positions match TRBD1. The CDR3 length is 15 residues. CDR1 MNHEY and CDR2 SVGAGI come from the germline V gene. Trimming took 5 bases from V and 0 from J; bases not matched to a gene: 5. CDR3: CASSRQGKSTDTQYF. CDR3 bases: TGTGCCAGCAGTCGACAGGGAAAGAGCACAGATACGCAGTATTTT.

The chain carries TRBV6-1 and TRBJ2-7, with 8 bases identical to TRBD2. The CDR3 consists of 14 residues. Unmatched junction bases numbered 5, after V lost 6 bases and J lost 1 base. Germline CDR1 MNHNS, CDR2 SASEGT. The CDR3 sequence is CASSLGGRSYEQYF. The DNA of the CDR3 is TGTGCCAGCAGCCTAGGCGGGAGGTCCTACGAGCAGTACTTC.

The chain joins TRBV5-1 to TRBJ1-3, with a possible D match to TRBD1 (5 bases). There are 15 residues in the CDR3. Germline V gene sequence: CDR1 SGHRS, CDR2 YFSETQ. V lost 4 bases and J 0 bases, leaving 11 bases between the germline ends. The CDR3 sequence is CASSPGGASGNTIYF. CDR3 DNA: TGCGCCAGCAGCCCGGGAGGGGCCTCTGGAAACACCATATATTTT.

The genes are TRBV19 and TRBJ2-1, with 10 bases identical to TRBD2. V was pared by 0 bases and J by 5 bases, with 4 bases of the junction left unmatched. CDR3 length: 16 residues. CDR1 and CDR2 from the germline V gene are LNHDA and SQIVND (reference sequence). The DNA for the CDR3 is TGTGCCAGTAGTATAGAACTAGCGGGGTGGAACAATGAGCAGTTCTTC. Its translation: CASSIELAGWNNEQFF.

The chain has TRBV27 and TRBJ2-5; weak D call: TRBD1 (6 bases). This CDR3 is built from 14 residues. The germline V gene has CDR1 MNHEY and CDR2 SMNVEV (reference sequence). V lost 5 bases and J lost 2, with 12 bases in between. The CDR3 DNA reads TGTGCCAGCAGTCTGGGACACGAACAAGAGACCCAGTACTTC. This sequence encodes CASSLGHEQETQYF.

The CDR3 DNA follows: TGTGCCAGCAGCTTGATGAATCAGCCCCAGCATTTT. This codes for CASSLMNQPQHF. V is TRBV7-2 and J is TRBJ1-5; no firm D call. The CDR3 contains 12 residues. Looked up from germline, CDR1 is SGHTA and CDR2 is FQGNSA. Trimming removed 3 bases from V and 4 bases from J, with 4 bases in between.

This clone was seen more than once but under ten times. CDR3 sequence reads: CASSQDSTDRPKNIQYF. The CDR3 DNA follows: TGCGCCAGCAGCCAAGACTCGACAGATCGGCCCAAAAACATTCAGTACTTC. V gene TRBV4-1 combines with J gene TRBJ2-4; a possible D gene is TRBD1 (5 bases). This CDR3 spans 17 amino acids. Germline CDR1 MGHRA, CDR2 YSYEKL. Trimming shortened V by 0 bases and J by 2 bases, and 14 bases separated the two germline ends.

CDR3 nucleotide sequence: TGTGCCAGTAGTAAAGGAAACTCCTACAATGAGCAGTTCTTC. Protein: CASSKGNSYNEQFF. The gene calls are TRBV19 and TRBJ2-1; D is undetermined. V was cut by 4 bases and J by 0 bases, with 7 bases left in between. Germline CDR1 and CDR2: LNHDA and SQIVND (reference sequence). The CDR3 spans 14 residues.

This chain connects TRBV23-1 to TRBJ1-4, with D unresolved. TRBV23-1 is reported as an ORF; its role is uncertain. Trimming stripped 1 base from V and 7 bases from J, with 1 base between. This CDR3 region has 11 residues. CDR3 sequence (DNA): TGCGCCAGCAGTCAATTTGAAAAACTGTTTTTT. It specifies CASSQFEKLFF.

The chain uses TRBV18 and TRBJ2-2; a weak D match, TRBD2 (5 bases). V was cut by 2 bases and J by 0 bases, with 10 bases left in between. Germline CDR1 and CDR2: KGHSH and LQKENI. This CDR3 is built from 16 residues. The CDR3, as DNA: TGTGCCAGCTCACCAGGACTTAACGCGAACACCGGGGAGCTGTTTTTT. Encoded protein: CASSPGLNANTGELFF.

This clone showed up just a few times. This rearrangement joins TRBV5-4 to TRBJ1-3, with D possibly being TRBD1 (5 bases). This CDR3 has 15 amino acids. From germline, CDR1 is SGHNT and CDR2 YYREEE (reference sequence). V lost 0 bases, J lost 2 bases, and 9 bases lay in between. The CDR3 region is CASSLDPGTGNTIYF. CDR3 bases: TGTGCCAGCAGCTTGGATCCAGGGACTGGAAACACCATATATTTT.

This chain links TRBV7-8 with TRBJ2-7; D unclear. V was cut by 5 bases and J by 3 bases, with 5 bases left in between. The CDR3 length is 11 residues. Germline assignment: CDR1 SGHVS and CDR2 FQNEAQ. CDR3 in DNA: TGTGCCAGCAGCACCTACTACGAGCAGTACTTC. Amino acid sequence: CASSTYYEQYF.

This clone has a single count. The V gene is TRBV7-2, the J gene TRBJ1-2; TRBD1 matches at 7 bases. The CDR3 consists of 14 residues. Germline lookup yields CDR1 SGHTA and CDR2 FQGNSA. The J segment lost 1 base and the V segment lost 8 bases, leaving 7 bases of the junction unmatched. The CDR3 protein is CASAPGQNNYGYTF. The CDR3 coding sequence is TGTGCCAGCGCCCCGGGACAGAATAACTATGGCTACACCTTC.

Notes on this clone: A junction boundary mismatches the germline segment, possibly from a read error. The chain is built from TRBV29-1 and TRBJ2-3; D uncertain. The CDR3 runs to 13 residues. The V gene's germline CDR1 is SQVTM and CDR2 ANQGSEA. In DNA, the CDR3 is TGCAGCATTGAGATTGGCGCCACAGATACGCAGTATTTT. It yields the protein CSIEIGATDTQYF.

J is TRBJ2-7 and V is TRBV11-3; D is undetermined. V gave up 5 bases and J gave up 6 bases, with 14 bases separating them. Germline lookup yields CDR1 SGHNT and CDR2 YENEEA. This CDR3 is 13 amino acids long. Here the CDR3 DNA reads TGTGCCAGCAGCATTAGTCCGTTGGGCGAGCAGTACTTC. It codes for CASSISPLGEQYF.